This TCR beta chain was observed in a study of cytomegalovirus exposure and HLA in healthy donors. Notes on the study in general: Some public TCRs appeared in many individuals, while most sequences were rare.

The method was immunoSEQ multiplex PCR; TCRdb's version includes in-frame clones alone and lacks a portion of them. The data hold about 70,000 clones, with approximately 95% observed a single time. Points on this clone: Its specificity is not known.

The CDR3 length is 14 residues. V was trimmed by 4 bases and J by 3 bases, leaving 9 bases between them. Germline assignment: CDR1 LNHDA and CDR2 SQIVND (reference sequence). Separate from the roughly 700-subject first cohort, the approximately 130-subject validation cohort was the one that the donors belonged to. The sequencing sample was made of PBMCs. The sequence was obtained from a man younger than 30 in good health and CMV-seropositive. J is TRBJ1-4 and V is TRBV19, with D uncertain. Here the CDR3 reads CASSKKSSNEKLFF. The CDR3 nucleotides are TGTGCCAGTAGTAAGAAGAGTTCTAATGAAAAACTGTTTTTT.